These 13 T cell receptor beta chains originate from one sample sequenced in a study of T cell repertoires in cytomegalovirus infection. Each CDR3 protein gets one entry after TCRdb re-called the reads with MiXCR. Of around 170,000 distinct CDR3 sequences in the sample, around an eighth were seen once. The sequencing sample was made of PBMCs. The receptors here all came from a human donor in good health (CMV status not recorded). Some clones in this sample may be carry-over from other donors' samples.

V gene TRBV12-3 or TRBV12-4 combines with J gene TRBJ1-2; D call uncertain. CDR3 size: 11 residues. Between the trimmed V and J ends, which lost 6 bases and 5 bases, there was a span of 7 bases. CDR3 bases: TGTGCCAGCAGACGGATGTATGGCTACACCTTC. As protein: CASRRMYGYTF.

This CDR3 reads CASRPLSERGSLNEQFF. CDR3 bases: TGTGCCAGCAGACCCCTTAGTGAGCGCGGTTCGCTCAATGAGCAGTTCTTC. V and J are TRBV6-2 or TRBV6-3 and TRBJ2-1; D remains ambiguous. The V end was cut by 6 bases, the J end by 6 bases, with 24 bases between. The CDR3 totals 17 residues. Germline CDR1 reads MNHEY; CDR2 reads SVGEGT.

Written as DNA, the CDR3 is TGTGCCAGCACCCGCCGGAACACTGAAGCTTTCTTT. As protein: CASTRRNTEAFF. The V call is TRBV2, the J call TRBJ1-1; D is undetermined. Trimming removed 7 bases at V and 1 base at J, with 7 bases between. The germline V gene has CDR1 SNHLY and CDR2 FYNNEI. This CDR3 is 12 amino acids long.

The count of this clonotype is one. With a much larger clone just one base away, this may be a read error. The gene calls are TRBV25-1 and TRBJ2-3; TRBD1 is a possible D gene (7 bases). The CDR3 contains 17 residues. Germline V lookup: CDR1 MGHDK, CDR2 SYGVNS. CDR3: CASSMEIPQGRTDTEYF. For the CDR3, the DNA is TGTGCCAGCAGCATGGAAATTCCACAGGGGAGGACAGATACGGAGTATTTT.

The rearrangement links TRBV7-6 to TRBJ2-1; 8 bases fit TRBD1. The J segment lost 9 bases and the V segment lost 2 bases, leaving 15 bases of the junction unmatched. Per the germline V gene, CDR1 is SGHVS and CDR2 is FNYEAQ. CDR3 length equals 17 residues. The CDR3, as DNA: TGTGCCAGCAGCTTACTGTGGCCAGGGGGCAAGTGGGTTGAGCAGTTCTTC. Translated: CASSLLWPGGKWVEQFF.

This clonotype was observed at least ten times. The chain's CDR3 is CASSLDSGGEPQHF. CDR3 bases: TGTGCCAGCAGCTTAGATTCAGGAGGGGAGCCCCAGCATTTT. The chain couples TRBV7-2 to TRBJ1-5, with a weak D call TRBD1 (5 bases). CDR1 is SGHTA, CDR2 FQGNSA, per germline. V was clipped by 1 base and J by 8 bases, with 12 bases between them. The CDR3 spans 14 residues. The full variable domain, rest sourced from reference TRBV7-2 and TRBJ1-5, is GAGVSQSPSNKVTEKGKDVELRCDPISGHTALYWYRQSLGQGLEFLIYFQGNSAPDKSGLPSDRFSAERTGGSVSTLTIQRTQQEDSAVYLCASSLDSGGEPQHFGDGTRLSIL.

This clonotype was recorded a few times. The rearrangement uses TRBV7-3 and TRBJ2-2; no clear D gene. V was cut by 5 bases and J by 5 bases, with 12 bases left in between. The length of the CDR3 is 14 residues. Germline CDR1 is SGHTA and CDR2 is FQGTGA. The CDR3 reads CASSPMDRTGELFF. The CDR3 DNA sequence: TGTGCCAGCAGCCCGATGGACCGAACCGGGGAGCTGTTTTTT.

This sequence joins TRBV29-1 and TRBJ2-5, with D unclear. Germline V gene lookup returns CDR1 SQVTM and CDR2 ANQGSEA. The V end was cut by 4 bases, the J end by 0 bases, with 6 bases between. The CDR3 is 12 residues long. In DNA, the CDR3 is TGCAGCGTTGGCGCCTACCAAGAGACCCAGTACTTC. Residues: CSVGAYQETQYF.

The rearrangement uses TRBV5-1 and TRBJ1-2; weak D call: TRBD1 (5 bases). V lost 3 bases and J lost 5, with 14 bases in between. From germline, CDR1 is SGHRS and CDR2 YFSETQ. The CDR3 covers 14 residues. The CDR3 sequence: CASSSQVGDYGYTF. CDR3 DNA: TGCGCCAGCAGCTCACAGGTGGGGGATTATGGCTACACCTTC.

The chain joins TRBV20-1 to TRBJ2-1; possibly TRBD2 for D (6 bases). Per germline, CDR1 DFQATT and CDR2 SNEGSKA (reference sequence). V gave up 5 bases and J gave up 7 bases, with 12 bases separating them. The CDR3 contains 12 residues. CDR3 nucleotides: TGCAGTGCTGACGATGGGGGGAATGAGCAGTTCTTC. This sequence encodes CSADDGGNEQFF.

The chain couples TRBV13 to TRBJ1-4; a possible D gene is TRBD1 (5 bases). Germline V CDR1 and CDR2: PRHDT, FYEKMQ (reference sequence). CDR3 size: 13 residues. The V end lost 5 bases, the J end lost 6 bases, and 10 bases lay between the germline ends. DNA for the CDR3: TGTGCCAGCAGCGCATGGGGGGATGAAAAACTGTTTTTT. It encodes CASSAWGDEKLFF.

This clonotype has a count of ten or more. The rearrangement uses TRBV7-2 and TRBJ2-7; TRBD1 aligns across 7 bases. The CDR3 totals 14 residues. The V and J ends lost 4 bases and 0 bases, in that order; junction bases with no gene match: 3. Germline CDR1 SGHTA, CDR2 FQGNSA. DNA for the CDR3: TGTGCCAGCAGCTCCCGACAGGGCTCCTACGAGCAGTACTTC. Protein sequence: CASSSRQGSYEQYF. Drawing the rest from reference TRBV7-2 and TRBJ2-7, the complete variable domain is GAGVSQSPSNKVTEKGKDVELRCDPISGHTALYWYRQSLGQGLEFLIYFQGNSAPDKSGLPSDRFSAERTGGSVSTLTIQRTQQEDSAVYLCASSSRQGSYEQYFGPGTRLTVT.

The chain carries TRBV2 and TRBJ1-2, with D hard to call. The CDR3 is 15 amino acids. V was pared by 11 bases and J by 4 bases, with 23 bases between. Germline V gives CDR1 SNHLY, CDR2 FYNNEI. The DNA of the CDR3 is TGTGCCGTCCAAGCAACGGCAGGCAGAATCTATGGCTACACCTTC. As protein: CAVQATAGRIYGYTF.